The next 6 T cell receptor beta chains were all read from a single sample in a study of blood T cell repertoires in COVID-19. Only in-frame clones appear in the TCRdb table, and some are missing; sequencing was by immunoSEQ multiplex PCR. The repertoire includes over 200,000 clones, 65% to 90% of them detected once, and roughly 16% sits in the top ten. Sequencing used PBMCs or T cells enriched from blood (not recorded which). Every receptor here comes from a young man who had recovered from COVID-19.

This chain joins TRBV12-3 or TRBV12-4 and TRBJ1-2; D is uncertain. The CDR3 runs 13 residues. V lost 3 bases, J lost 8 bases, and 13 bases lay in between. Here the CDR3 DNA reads TGTGCCAGCAGTTTGCACAGCTCCTGGGGCTACACCTTC. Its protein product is CASSLHSSWGYTF.

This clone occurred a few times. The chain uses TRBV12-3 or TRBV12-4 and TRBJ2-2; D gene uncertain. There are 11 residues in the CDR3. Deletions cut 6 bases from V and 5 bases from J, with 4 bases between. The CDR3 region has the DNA TGTGCCAGCAGAGCTACCGGGGAGCTGTTTTTT. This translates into CASRATGELFF.

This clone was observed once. In DNA form, the CDR3 reads TGTGCCACCAGTGACCCCGGGACAGGTCGGCGGGAGCTGTTTTTT. It translates to CATSDPGTGRRELFF. The V gene is TRBV24-1, the J gene TRBJ2-2; 8 bases align to TRBD1. The CDR3 sequence is 15 residues long. Germline lookup yields CDR1 KGHDR and CDR2 SFDVKD. Trimming at V came to 4 bases and at J to 9 bases, leaving 9 bases not matched to a gene.

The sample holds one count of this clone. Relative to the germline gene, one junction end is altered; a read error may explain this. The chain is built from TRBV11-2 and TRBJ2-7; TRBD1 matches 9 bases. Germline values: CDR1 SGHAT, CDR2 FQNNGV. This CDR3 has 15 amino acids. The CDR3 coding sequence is TGTGCCAGCAGCTGGCCGGGACAGGGCTCCAACGAGCAGTACTTC. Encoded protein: CASSWPGQGSNEQYF.

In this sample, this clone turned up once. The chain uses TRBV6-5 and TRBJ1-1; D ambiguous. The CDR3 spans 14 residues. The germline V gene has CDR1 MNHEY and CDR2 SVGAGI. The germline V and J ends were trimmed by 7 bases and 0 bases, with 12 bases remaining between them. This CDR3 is CASTGSVLNTEAFF. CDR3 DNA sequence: TGTGCCAGCACCGGGTCGGTTTTGAACACTGAAGCTTTCTTT.

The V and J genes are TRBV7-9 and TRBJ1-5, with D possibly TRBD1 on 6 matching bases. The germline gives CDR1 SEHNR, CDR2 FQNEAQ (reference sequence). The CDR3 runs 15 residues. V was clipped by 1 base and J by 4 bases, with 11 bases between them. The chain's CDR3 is CASSLGGTPNQPQHF. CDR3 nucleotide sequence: TGTGCCAGCAGCTTAGGAGGGACACCAAATCAGCCCCAGCATTTT.